What follows are 20 T cell receptor beta chains derived from one specimen sequenced in a study of radiation and T cells in renal cell carcinoma. Time point: blood 2 weeks post-SBRT. Treatment described: 15 Gy SBRT to primary tumor, nephrectomy 4 weeks later. Assay: immunoSEQ multiplex PCR; the TCRdb copy retains only in-frame clones and omits some. The sample contains about 47,000 clones, 80% of which appear only once. This sample comprised blood, obtained from a patient whose treatment included radiotherapy and nephrectomy. Every receptor here comes from a woman in her sixties or seventies with renal cell carcinoma.

The chain recombines TRBV6-1 with TRBJ2-3, with D possibly matching TRBD2 (5 bases). Between the trimmed V and J ends, which lost 2 bases and 4 bases, there was a span of 10 bases. The CDR3 extends over 14 amino acids. Germline CDR1 MNHNS, CDR2 SASEGT. CDR3 region: CASSEQRGSDTQYF. The CDR3 nucleotides read TGTGCCAGCAGTGAACAAAGAGGGTCAGATACGCAGTATTTT.

This clone was seen once. The chain couples TRBV14 to TRBJ2-7, with D perhaps TRBD1 (6 bases). V was clipped by 3 bases and J by 7 bases, with 13 bases between them. The CDR3 is made up of 13 amino acids. Germline CDR1 reads SGHDN; CDR2 reads FVKESK. For the CDR3, the DNA is TGTGCCAGCAGCCAGGAAGGGGGTAATGAGCAGTACTTC. Its translation is CASSQEGGNEQYF.

The rearrangement uses TRBV6-5 and TRBJ2-7; 9 bases map to TRBD1. Looked up from germline, CDR1 is MNHEY and CDR2 is SVGAGI. Trimming took 2 bases from V and 0 from J; bases not matched to a gene: 2. The CDR3 runs to 15 residues. The CDR3 nucleotides read TGTGCCAGCAGTTACGGGACAGGGCCCTCCTACGAGCAGTACTTC. This encodes CASSYGTGPSYEQYF.

The V and J genes are TRBV29-1 and TRBJ2-2, with D possibly matching TRBD1 (6 bases). The CDR3 consists of 14 residues. V was clipped by 5 bases and J by 7 bases, with 17 bases between them. Looked up from germline, CDR1 is SQVTM and CDR2 is ANQGSEA. The DNA of the CDR3 is TGCAGCGTTTCGGGTTACAGGGCGGGCGGGGAGCTGTTTTTT. Protein sequence: CSVSGYRAGGELFF.

The chain couples TRBV11-3 to TRBJ2-7, with 8 bases fitting TRBD2. Germline CDR1 SGHNT, CDR2 YENEEA. The CDR3 extends over 15 amino acids. Trimming at V came to 2 bases and at J to 0 bases, leaving 3 bases not matched to a gene. CDR3 sequence: CASSLTSGSSYEQYF. CDR3 nucleotide sequence: TGTGCCAGCAGCTTAACTAGCGGCAGCTCCTACGAGCAGTACTTC.

The chain has TRBV6-6 and TRBJ1-2, with 7 nucleotides matching TRBD1. V shed 4 bases and J 1 base; nucleotides not matched to a gene: 6. The CDR3 is made up of 15 amino acids. The germline gives CDR1 MNHNY, CDR2 SVGAGI (reference sequence). The CDR3 spells CASSSWDRSNYGYTF. The CDR3 DNA sequence: TGTGCCAGCAGTTCGTGGGACAGAAGTAACTATGGCTACACCTTC.

The chain combines TRBV6-5 with TRBJ2-1; D is ambiguous. Germline-derived CDR1 and CDR2 are MNHEY and SVGAGI. CDR3 length: 15 amino acids. V was shortened by 6 bases and J by 3 bases, with 15 bases between the two germline ends. DNA of the CDR3: TGTGCCAGCAGCTCCCCACGGAAGGTCTACAATGAGCAGTTCTTC. This gives the protein CASSSPRKVYNEQFF.

The V gene is TRBV5-5, the J gene TRBJ1-2, with TRBD1 matching over 7 bases. The germline CDR1 and CDR2 sequences are SGHKS and YYEKEE (reference sequence). CDR3 length: 16 residues. J was trimmed by 7 bases and V by 1 base; bases with no gene match: 13. CDR3 residues: CASSLRPTGAGIGYTF. CDR3 DNA sequence: TGTGCCAGCAGCTTGAGGCCAACAGGGGCTGGTATTGGCTACACCTTC.

The rearrangement joins TRBV5-1 to TRBJ2-2; D possibly corresponds to TRBD1 (6 bases). CDR3 length equals 14 residues. Trimming took off 2 bases at V and 6 bases at J, with 11 bases between the two ends. CDR1 and CDR2 from the germline V gene are SGHRS and YFSETQ. CDR3 in DNA: TGCGCCAGCAGCTTAGGCGAGGGGGCCGGGGAGCTGTTTTTT. Translation: CASSLGEGAGELFF.

J is TRBJ2-5 and V is TRBV6-1; tentatively, D is TRBD2 (6 bases). Trimming shortened V by 8 bases and J by 3 bases, and 10 bases separated the two germline ends. The length of the CDR3 is 12 residues. Germline assignment: CDR1 MNHNS and CDR2 SASEGT. CDR3 protein: CASGGGEETQYF. CDR3 bases: TGTGCCAGCGGGGGAGGCGAAGAGACCCAGTACTTC.

This CDR3 reads CASSLGEENTEAFF. CDR3 bases: TGTGCCAGCAGCCTGGGGGAGGAAAACACTGAAGCTTTCTTT. The chain carries TRBV13 and TRBJ1-1; tentative D call: TRBD1 (5 bases). Between the trimmed V and J ends, which lost 5 bases and 2 bases, there was a span of 12 bases. CDR3 size: 14 residues. In germline, CDR1 is PRHDT, CDR2 FYEKMQ (reference sequence).

The rearrangement joins TRBV7-2 to TRBJ2-7; no clear D. The germline CDR1 and CDR2 sequences are SGHTA and FQGNSA. The CDR3 extends over 15 amino acids. Trimming shortened V by 1 base and J by 2 bases, and 12 bases separated the two germline ends. This CDR3 is CASSLDYGGTYEQYF. The CDR3, as DNA: TGTGCCAGCAGCTTAGATTACGGCGGTACCTACGAGCAGTACTTC.

This chain connects TRBV7-8 to TRBJ2-5; 9 nucleotides agree with TRBD2. J lost 5 bases, V lost 5 bases, and 12 bases had no gene match. This CDR3 comprises 16 residues. Germline V lookup: CDR1 SGHVS, CDR2 FQNEAQ. CDR3 bases: TGTGCCAGCAGCCCCCTTGCGGGGGGGCCTTGGGAGACCCAGTACTTC. It specifies CASSPLAGGPWETQYF. Full variable domain (rest looked up from reference TRBV7-8 and TRBJ2-5): GAGVSQSPRYKVAKRGQDVALRCDPISGHVSLFWYQQALGQGPEFLTYFQNEAQLDKSGLPSDRFFAERPEGSVSTLKIQRTQQEDSAVYLCASSPLAGGPWETQYFGPGTRLLVL.

J is TRBJ2-5 and V is TRBV4-1; D is possibly TRBD1 or TRBD2 (5 bases each). The CDR3 spans 16 residues. Trimming pared 5 bases from V and 2 bases from J, leaving 18 bases between. Germline V lookup: CDR1 MGHRA, CDR2 YSYEKL. As DNA, the CDR3 is TGCGCCAGCAGCTCTCCTGGGAGAGGGGATCAAGAGACCCAGTACTTC. Translating gives CASSSPGRGDQETQYF.

Worth noting for this clone: The junction does not match germline at one end; this may be a read error. V is TRBV6-1 and J is TRBJ2-7; no firm D call. The CDR3 runs to 12 residues. Germline lookup yields CDR1 MNHNS and CDR2 SASEGT. For the CDR3, the DNA is TGTGCCAGCAGTGGACAATCTACGAGCATTGACTTC. This translates into CASSGQSTSIDF.

The chain uses TRBV19 and TRBJ2-2, with TRBD1 as a possible D gene (6 bases). Germline values: CDR1 LNHDA, CDR2 SQIVND (reference sequence). Trimming left V 3 bases short and J 5 bases short, with 16 bases between. The CDR3 is 16 amino acids. CDR3 in DNA: TGTGCCAGTAGTATGGGGACCGGCAGGGGAACCGGGGAGCTGTTTTTT. This sequence encodes CASSMGTGRGTGELFF.

The CDR3 coding sequence is TGTGCCAGCAGCTGGGGGACAGGGGAAGGACTTTTAAGCAATCAGCCCCAGCATTTT. This sequence encodes CASSWGTGEGLLSNQPQHF. The J gene is TRBJ1-5, the V gene TRBV5-8; 10 nucleotides align to TRBD1. Germline V gives CDR1 SGHTS, CDR2 YDEGEE. Trimming cost V 3 bases and J 1 base; bases outside gene matches: 13. CDR3 length: 19 amino acids.

V and J are TRBV18 and TRBJ2-5, with 8 bases aligning to TRBD1. The germline CDR1 and CDR2 sequences are KGHSH and LQKENI. Unmatched junction bases numbered 1, after V lost 1 base and J lost 0 bases. This CDR3 has 15 residues. The CDR3 bases are TGTGCCAGCTCACCACGACAGGGGAACCAAGAGACCCAGTACTTC. It is translated as CASSPRQGNQETQYF. The full variable domain, in which reference TRBV18 and TRBJ2-5 provide the parts outside the CDR3, is NAGVMQNPRHLVRRRGQEARLRCSPMKGHSHVYWYRQLPEEGLKFMVYLQKENIIDESGMPKERFSAEFPKEGPSILRIQQVVRGDSAAYFCASSPRQGNQETQYFGPGTRLLVL.

This sequence joins TRBV2 and TRBJ2-3; 9 positions agree with TRBD2. The germline V gene has CDR1 SNHLY and CDR2 FYNNEI. With 5 bases clipped from V and 5 bases from J, the junction kept 2 bases outside the gene matches. This CDR3 has 13 residues. DNA for the CDR3: TGTGCCAGCAGTCGACTAGCGGTAGATACGCAGTATTTT. It encodes CASSRLAVDTQYF.

A few counts support this clone. The chain combines TRBV2 with TRBJ2-4; possibly TRBD2 for D (6 bases). The CDR3 extends over 14 amino acids. Trimming left V 2 bases short and J 6 bases short, with 11 bases between. From germline, CDR1 is SNHLY and CDR2 FYNNEI. CDR3 amino acids: CASSEWVSGNIQYF. Here the CDR3 DNA reads TGTGCCAGCAGTGAATGGGTTAGCGGAAACATTCAGTACTTC.